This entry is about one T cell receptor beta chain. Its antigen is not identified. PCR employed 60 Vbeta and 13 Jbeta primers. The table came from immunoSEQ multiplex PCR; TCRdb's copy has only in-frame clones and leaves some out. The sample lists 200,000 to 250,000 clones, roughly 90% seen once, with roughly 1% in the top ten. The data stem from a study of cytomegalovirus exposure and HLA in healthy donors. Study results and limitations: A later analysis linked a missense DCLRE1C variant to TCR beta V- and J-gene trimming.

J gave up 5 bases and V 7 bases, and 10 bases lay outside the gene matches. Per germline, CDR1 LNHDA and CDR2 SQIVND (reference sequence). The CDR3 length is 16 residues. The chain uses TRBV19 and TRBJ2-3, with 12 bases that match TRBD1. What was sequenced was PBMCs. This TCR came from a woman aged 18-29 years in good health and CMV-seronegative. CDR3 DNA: TGTGCCAGTATCCCGGGGACAGGGGGCCTCATAGATACGCAGTATTTT. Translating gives CASIPGTGGLIDTQYF.